This entry features one TCR beta chain sequence. This clonotype was seen many times. This receptor's antigen is unknown. Within one base of it there is no much larger clone, and no base qualities were kept. The library was made by 5' RACE. This sample was sequenced with an Illumina HiSeq 2000. Template switching added a universal primer binding site, and the final cDNA carried a unique molecular identifier that allowed TCR cDNA molecules to be counted accurately. First-strand cDNA for TCR alpha and beta chains was synthesized from specific primers in the conserved constant-segment region. To control for contamination, every cDNA library carried two barcodes: a SMART-Mk sample barcode plus Illumina barcodes. TruSeq adapter sequences and Illumina sample barcodes were added in two successive PCR steps. Sequencing of the TCR alpha and beta cDNA libraries was done on the Illumina HiSeq platform using custom primers. In the original analysis: Raw reads were processed with MiGEC to extract unique molecular identifiers, and MiXCR was used to determine CDR3 positions. For each individual, recombination models were inferred using an EM algorithm with the repgenHMM and IGoR tools. Shared clonotype analysis was performed with the tcR package in R, normalizing sharing by the product of cloneset sizes. To study raw recombination free of thymic and clonal selection effects, out-of-frame nonproductive sequences were analyzed. The public reads were reanalyzed by TCRdb: fastp trimming at Q25, MiXCR alignment, in-frame beta chains only. Each entry is one CDR3 protein sequence, shown with its most common DNA and genes. The V and J calls and clone size are TCRdb's, not the authors'. This sample has approximately 670,000 distinct CDR3 sequences in its table, and around 6% of those were observed once. In total, the top ten clones hold under 2% of the sample.

CDR3 length: 12 amino acids, cysteine to phenylalanine. The DNA shown is the 36-base CDR3, in frame from base 1. Trimming at the junction amounts to 5 bases on V and 9 bases on J, and the germline ends lie 14 bases apart. The germline V gene (reference sequence) yields DFQATT for CDR1 and SNEGSKA for CDR2. The data were obtained in a study of identical twins listed by TCRdb under 2016. Turning to the overall study: TCR alpha and beta repertoires from monozygotic twins, unrelated adults of various ages and cord blood were deep-sequenced to test whether fetal clonotypes persist. To rule out contamination, replicate twin experiments were performed at different times with different library preparation protocols. Overall results and qualifications from the work: In beta out-of-frame sequences, excess twin sharing was weaker, because having fewer shared sequences lowered the signal-to-noise ratio. In monozygotic twins, out-of-frame TCR alpha sharing was systematically underestimated by recombination models, although the models agreed with sharing between unrelated individuals. Compared with coincidental sharing between unrelated individuals, out-of-frame TCR alpha sequences shared between twins had an excess of sequences with low generation probability. Because the same donors could not be followed over many years, conclusions were based on cross-sectional statistical analysis. Invariant T cells such as MAIT and iNKT could partly confound zero-insertion analyses, though diverse VJ usage argued against this for most clonotypes. Fewer insertions were carried by abundant cord blood beta clonotypes; a weaker similar trend was observed in young adult naive repertoires, while no such trend was observed in memory repertoires.

Every donor was a healthy Caucasian. The researchers also sequenced three unrelated adults who were not twins: a male aged 18 to 29, a male aged 50 to 59, and a female aged 50 to 59. Miltenyi CD45RO+ enrichment and human naive T-cell isolation kits were used to isolate memory (CD45RO+) and naive T cells from PBMC. The sample taken for sequencing was naive T cells sorted from blood. Sample cell subset or site, as interpreted from the label and publication: cells isolated with a human naive T-cell isolation kit. The rearranged segments are TRBV20-1 and TRBJ2-1, with the D gene tentatively TRBD1 or TRBD2, based on 6 matching bases in each. The source of this sequence is a man aged 18 to 29 in good health. At the DNA level, the sequence is TGCAGTGCTGAGGGGGGACCCCCTGAGCAGTTCTTC. Its coded protein is CSAEGGPPEQFF.